This entry features one TCR beta chain sequence. The clone's antigen remains unknown. Per-base qualities were not stored, and no clone one base away is much larger. This specimen comes from a study of shared clonotypes between healthy human individuals (dated by TCRdb to 2019 to 2021). Looking at the study overall: The cohort comprised a couple of women and a few men aged 18 to 49 years. Per donor, three plates each were used for CD4 naive and CD4 memory, two for CD8 naive, and one for CD8 memory. The study deeply sequenced blood TCR repertoires of about 5 healthy adults to estimate repertoire size and the extent of clonotype sharing between individuals. To increase sequencing depth and limit assay-specific biases, TCR repertoire library preparation and sequencing were carried out by different laboratories using diverse techniques. Between about 0.94 and 8.9 billion PBMCs per donor were obtained by leukapheresis.

Donors were healthy HIV-negative adults with no recently reported acute infections or vaccinations. Every donor was a Caucasian adult residing in Nashville, Tennessee, USA. CD4+ T cells were enriched by magnetic negative selection; naive cells were then positively selected on CD45RA, and the negative fraction formed the memory subset. After blood collection by leukapheresis, PBMCs were isolated using Ficoll-Histopaque density gradient centrifugation and then cryopreserved in the vapor phase of liquid nitrogen. Analytical flow cytometry was used to check the purity and quantity of every magnetically sorted T cell population. Genomic DNA was isolated from each sorted fraction and quantified by UV absorbance on a Nanodrop 2000c. The CDR3 contains 16 residues, cysteine and phenylalanine counted. The retained sequence is limited to the CDR3, 48 bases, with the frame set at the first base. V is trimmed back by 8 bases and J by 4 bases, and the junction contains 12 bases that no gene match accounts for. The CDR1 and CDR2 encoded by the germline V gene (reference sequence) are PRHDT and FYEKMQ.

Broad study findings and their caveats: Sampling was limited to blood, and TCR repertoires in tissue likely differ from TCR repertoires in blood. Pairwise subsampling indicated that sequencing depth was expected to affect the degree of clonotype sharing among donors. The genetic and exposure-history diversity represented was limited by the small number of donors. Naive subsets generally had larger estimated clonotype richness than memory subsets did. Even with the large sequencing depth, rarefaction of the sorted-subset datasets indicated that sequencing was incomplete. When a handful of donors were compared, the shared fraction of clonotypes was about 5% for naive CD4, about 4% for naive CD8, roughly 2.5% for memory CD4, and 0.35% to 0.4% for memory CD8. Clonotypes shared by all four sorted-subset donors showed higher generation probabilities than non-shared clonotypes.

Using the deep immunoSEQ assay, TCR CDR3 regions were amplified from genomic DNA by multiplex PCR. Extracted genomic DNA from each cell subset was spread evenly across all wells of several immunoSEQ 96-well plates, with each plate serving as a replicate. Each replicate PCR for sorted subsets received roughly 0.2 ug genomic DNA, equal to roughly 30,000 T cell genomes. The purified libraries were quantified using a Qubit 3.0 fluorometer, sized with a Bioanalyzer 2100, and then quantified again using the KAPA Library Quantification kit. Every immunoSEQ 96-well plate was sequenced on a separate single-read 150-cycle Illumina NextSeq 550 flow cell. The authors' analysis ran thus. Because the immunoSEQ output held only junctional sequences and lacked quality scores, the filtering could not match the filtering applied to full-length reads. Sequences were annotated with PyIR, a Python wrapper for IgBLAST v1.9, and V/J genes and CDR3 were assigned using IMGT germline references. Reads with weak V/J assignments (E-value above 1e-6), missing CDR3, stop codons, out-of-frame junctions, or ambiguous translated residues were removed. V3J clonotypes were defined by identical inferred V gene, J gene, and CDR3 amino acid sequence. Percentage overlap between repertoires was computed as shared unique clonotypes divided by the size of the smaller repertoire. Richness of each repertoire was evaluated using RTK rarefaction, the Chao1 estimator, and Recon v2.1 estimates of unobserved clonotypes. OLGA was used to compute generation probabilities for all TCRbeta clonotypes that the gDNA method yielded from four donors. Drawn from immuneACCESS, this table holds only the in-frame rearrangements with V and J called that TCRdb kept. Clones are partly lost; checked studies trace under half to an unresolved V gene and leave the rest unexplained. That table gives V, J and clone size, and the DNA gave D and trimming. This sample holds about 2.4 million clones; approximately 93% were observed only once. Jointly, the top ten make up roughly 0.36% of the sample.

This receptor was obtained from a man between 18 and 29 years old in good health. Some clones in this sample may be carry-over from other donors' samples. Sequenced sample: naive CD4+ T cells from PBMCs. Read against the paper, the sample's cell subset or site label means: CD45RA+ positively selected. This chain is built from TRBV13 and TRBJ2-1, with 9 junctional bases fitting TRBD2. The sequenced DNA is TGTGCCAGCTCAGGGTATGTAGCGGGAGTATACAATGAGCAGTTCTTC. This is translated as CASSGYVAGVYNEQFF.